What follows are 19 T cell receptor beta chains derived from one specimen sequenced in a study of identical twins. Using its own MiXCR run on the 5' RACE reads, TCRdb lists one record per CDR3 protein. The sample shows around 220,000 distinct CDR3 sequences, more than 12% of them seen only once. The specimen was memory (CD45RO+) T cells sorted from blood. These TCRs come from a woman younger than 30 in good health.

This chain connects TRBV6-1 to TRBJ2-7; TRBD1 matches at 11 bases. From germline, CDR1 is MNHNS and CDR2 SASEGT. Unmatched junction bases numbered 5, after V lost 4 bases and J lost 6 bases. The CDR3 runs 14 residues. In DNA form, the CDR3 reads TGTGCCAGCAGTGCCGGGACAGGGGGAACCGAGCAGTACTTC. As protein: CASSAGTGGTEQYF.

This clonotype was detected a few times. The chain recombines TRBV12-3 or TRBV12-4 with TRBJ1-4, with 8 nucleotides matching TRBD1. The CDR3 sequence is 15 residues long. Unmatched junction bases numbered 5, after V lost 2 bases and J lost 6 bases. The CDR3 region is CASSLRQGAYEKLFF. CDR3 nucleotides: TGTGCCAGCAGTTTAAGGCAGGGGGCTTATGAAAAACTGTTTTTT.

This clonotype was counted ten times or more. The CDR3 spells CASSSTSTGELFF. The CDR3 DNA reads TGTGCCAGCAGCTCGACTAGCACCGGGGAGCTGTTTTTT. V gene TRBV11-3 combines with J gene TRBJ2-2, with D possibly TRBD2 on 6 matching bases. Trimming stripped 4 bases from V and 4 bases from J, with 7 bases between. From germline, CDR1 is SGHNT and CDR2 YENEEA. The CDR3 has 13 amino acids.

The chain combines TRBV25-1 with TRBJ2-7, with a possible D match to TRBD1 (6 bases). Germline CDR1 and CDR2: MGHDK and SYGVNS. CDR3 length equals 16 residues. Trimming stripped 1 base from V and 2 bases from J, with 15 bases between. In DNA form, the CDR3 reads TGTGCCAGCAGTGAATCGTGGACAGCAAGGACCTACGAGCAGTACTTC. It translates to CASSESWTARTYEQYF.

The J gene is TRBJ1-5, the V gene TRBV6-1, with a tentative D call TRBD1 (6 bases). Germline CDR1 reads MNHNS; CDR2 reads SASEGT. CDR3 size: 15 residues. Trimming removed 10 bases from V and 1 base from J, with 17 bases in between. In DNA, the CDR3 is TGTGCCACCTCCAGGGGAGGGCTCAGCAATCAGCCCCAGCATTTT. As protein: CATSRGGLSNQPQHF.

This clonotype came up a few times. This chain joins TRBV7-2 and TRBJ2-7; perhaps TRBD1 as D (5 bases). Germline CDR1 reads SGHTA; CDR2 reads FQGNSA. The V gene lost 1 base and the J gene lost 4 bases, with 8 bases spanning the gap. CDR3 length: 13 amino acids. CDR3 sequence: CASSLDRRYEQYF. The CDR3 region has the DNA TGTGCCAGCAGCTTAGACAGGAGATACGAGCAGTACTTC.

This clonotype was counted between two and nine times. The chain couples TRBV7-2 to TRBJ1-2, with 7 bases aligning to TRBD1. V lost 6 bases and J lost 1; bases outside the gene matches: 2. Germline V lookup: CDR1 SGHTA, CDR2 FQGNSA. The CDR3 spans 13 residues. CDR3 in amino acids: CASRYRGNYGYTF. The CDR3 DNA reads TGTGCCAGCAGGTACAGGGGTAACTATGGCTACACCTTC.

This clonotype was observed a few times. The V and J genes are TRBV7-9 and TRBJ1-1, with TRBD1 as a possible D gene (6 bases). The V end lost 1 base, the J end lost 4 bases, and 13 bases lay between the germline ends. The CDR3 has 15 amino acids. CDR1 and CDR2 (germline): SEHNR, FQNEAQ (reference sequence). The DNA for the CDR3 is TGTGCCAGCAGCTTAGGAGGGACACTGAGCACTGAAGCTTTCTTT. This codes for CASSLGGTLSTEAFF.

V is TRBV5-6 and J is TRBJ2-2; D is possibly TRBD2 (6 bases). Germline V gives CDR1 SGHDT, CDR2 YYEEEE. Trimming took off 1 base at V and 5 bases at J, with 9 bases between the two ends. This CDR3 is built from 14 residues. The CDR3 region is CASSLPAGTGELFF. In DNA form, the CDR3 reads TGTGCCAGCAGCTTGCCCGCGGGAACCGGGGAGCTGTTTTTT.

This clonotype turned up a few times. The chain couples TRBV7-8 to TRBJ2-7, with D perhaps TRBD1 (6 bases). The CDR3 length is 14 residues. Trimming took off 5 bases at V and 5 bases at J, with 16 bases between the two ends. Germline values: CDR1 SGHVS, CDR2 FQNEAQ. The CDR3 nucleotides read TGTGCCAGCAGCCTATTGGGACACCCAGACGAGCAGTACTTC. Residues: CASSLLGHPDEQYF.

This sequence joins TRBV6-5 and TRBJ2-7, with D possibly TRBD1 on 6 matching bases. Looked up from germline, CDR1 is MNHEY and CDR2 is SVGAGI. The V end was cut by 4 bases, the J end by 2 bases, with 12 bases between. This CDR3 is built from 14 residues. Here the CDR3 DNA reads TGTGCCAGCAGTTTGTCCTCAGGGGCCTACGAGCAGTACTTC. Translated: CASSLSSGAYEQYF.

This clonotype appeared a few times. The J gene is TRBJ2-7, the V gene TRBV2; 11 bases align to TRBD2. Germline assignment: CDR1 SNHLY and CDR2 FYNNEI. J gave up 2 bases and V 6 bases, and 3 bases lay outside the gene matches. CDR3 size: 14 residues. CDR3 bases: TGTGCCAGCAGGACGACTAGCGGGACCTACGAGCAGTACTTC. Protein sequence: CASRTTSGTYEQYF. The whole variable domain, remainder taken from reference TRBV2 and TRBJ2-7, is EPEVTQTPSHQVTQMGQEVILRCVPISNHLYFYWYRQILGQKVEFLVSFYNNEISEKSEIFDDQFSVERPDGSNFTLKIRSTKLEDSAMYFCASRTTSGTYEQYFGPGTRLTVT.

This clonotype was detected many times. The chain links TRBV5-1 to TRBJ2-7, with D tentatively TRBD1 (5 bases). The germline V gene has CDR1 SGHRS and CDR2 YFSETQ. This CDR3 comprises 14 residues. Between the trimmed V and J ends, which lost 1 base and 0 bases, there was a span of 8 bases. CDR3 residues: CASSLTGSSYEQYF. The DNA for the CDR3 is TGCGCCAGCAGCTTGACAGGTTCCTCCTACGAGCAGTACTTC.

The CDR3: CSAEPRLQTYEQYF. The CDR3 region has the DNA TGCAGTGCAGAGCCGCGACTCCAAACCTACGAGCAGTACTTC. The chain recombines TRBV20-1 with TRBJ2-7; D unresolved. Germline assignment: CDR1 DFQATT and CDR2 SNEGSKA (reference sequence). V lost 6 bases to trimming and J lost 2 bases, with 17 bases between them. The CDR3 length is 14 residues.

V gene TRBV30 combines with J gene TRBJ1-2, with a tentative D call TRBD1 (5 bases). Trimming took off 0 bases at V and 7 bases at J, with 12 bases between the two ends. The CDR3 runs to 13 residues. Germline loops: CDR1 GTSNPN, CDR2 SVGIG (reference sequence). CDR3 protein: CAWSVRGRSGYTF. DNA of the CDR3: TGTGCCTGGAGTGTAAGGGGAAGGTCTGGCTACACCTTC.

This clonotype was observed many times. This chain connects TRBV3-1 to TRBJ2-6; perhaps D is TRBD1 or TRBD2 (5 bases each). The CDR3 runs to 17 residues. Germline values: CDR1 LGHDT, CDR2 YNNKEL (reference sequence). The V and J ends lost 3 bases and 4 bases respectively, with 16 bases between them. The CDR3 here is CASSQGLGIYGANVLTF. As DNA, the CDR3 is TGTGCCAGCAGCCAGGGGCTCGGGATTTACGGGGCCAACGTCCTGACTTTC.

This chain uses TRBV6-2 or TRBV6-3 with TRBJ2-4; 10 bases agree with TRBD1. The CDR3 has 17 residues. The germline V gene has CDR1 MNHEY and CDR2 SVGEGT. The V gene end was trimmed by 6 bases and the J gene end by 0 bases; junction bases not matched to a gene: 8. The CDR3 nucleotides are TGTGCCAGCAGACCGGGACAGGGGTCCCTAGCCAAAAACATTCAGTACTTC. Amino acid sequence: CASRPGQGSLAKNIQYF.

V gene TRBV12-5 combines with J gene TRBJ2-1; TRBD2 agrees at 15 bases. The CDR3 sequence is 16 residues long. Germline trimming cut 4 bases from V and 4 bases from J; bases unmatched to any gene: 2. Germline lookup yields CDR1 LGHNT and CDR2 FRNRAP. The CDR3 loop is CASGSGTSGGYNEQFF. The CDR3 DNA follows: TGTGCTAGTGGTTCAGGGACTAGCGGGGGGTACAATGAGCAGTTCTTC.

The V gene is TRBV10-3, the J gene TRBJ2-1, with D tentatively TRBD1 (7 bases). The length of the CDR3 is 15 residues. V was shortened by 2 bases and J by 2 bases, with 10 bases between the two germline ends. From germline, CDR1 is ENHRY and CDR2 SYGVKD. CDR3 in DNA: TGTGCCATCAGTGAGCAGGGGGGAACCTACAATGAGCAGTTCTTC. It encodes CAISEQGGTYNEQFF.